Listed below are T cell receptor beta chains from one sample, sequenced in a study of response to subunit inactivated influenza vaccine. MiXCR, run by TCRdb on the RT-PCR reads, gives a single entry per CDR3 protein. The table includes about 520,000 distinct CDR3 sequences, approximately 24% detected once. Sample: CD4+ T cells sorted from PBMCs, taken more than 4 days after vaccination. These receptor sequences come from a man aged 50 or older who received an inactivated influenza vaccine. Each CDR3 is given with its conserved first and last residue. The D gene is left open where the match is weak. Clone size, where shown, is once, few, many, or a class for clones that have expanded.

D gene	V gene	clone size	CDR3 length	J gene	CDR3 protein	CDR3 DNA
TRBD1	TRBV5-1	few	14	TRBJ2-7	CASSLQGQLVEQYF	TGCGCCAGCAGCTTGCAGGGACAGCTAGTTGAGCAGTACTTC
TRBD1	TRBV19	.	15	TRBJ2-2	CASRRTGTNTGELFF	TGTGCCAGTAGGAGGACAGGGACGAACACCGGGGAGCTGTTTTTT
.	TRBV5-1	few	16	TRBJ1-2	CASSLGTSPRSGGYTF	TGCGCCAGCAGCTTGGGGACATCTCCAAGGTCCGGCGGCTACACCTTC
TRBD1	TRBV7-6	few	16	TRBJ2-1	CASSANLGQGWNEQFF	TGTGCCAGCAGCGCGAACCTGGGACAGGGGTGGAATGAGCAGTTCTTC
.	TRBV4-3	.	16	TRBJ2-7	CASSQLVRGPSYEQYF	TGCGCCAGCAGCCAACTTGTTCGGGGTCCCTCCTACGAGCAGTACTTC
TRBD1	TRBV4-1	.	16	TRBJ2-3	CASSQPDRGRGDTQYF	TGCGCCAGCAGCCAACCTGACAGGGGGCGCGGAGATACGCAGTATTTT
.	TRBV5-1	few	17	TRBJ2-3	CASSPPSTSLITDTQYF	TGCGCCAGCAGCCCCCCGTCGACTTCTCTTATCACAGATACGCAGTATTTT
TRBD2	TRBV27	.	15	TRBJ2-1	CASSLRTSGSYEQFF	TGTGCCAGCAGTTTACGGACTAGCGGGAGCTATGAGCAGTTCTTC
TRBD2	TRBV5-1	few	17	TRBJ2-3	CASSPAASGGAVDTQYF	TGCGCCAGCAGCCCTGCGGCTAGCGGGGGGGCCGTAGATACGCAGTATTTT
.	TRBV24-1	many	14	TRBJ2-2	CATSADGNTGELFF	TGTGCCACCAGTGCGGACGGAAACACCGGGGAGCTGTTTTTT
.	TRBV20-1	.	12	TRBJ1-2	CSARVGGSGYTF	TGCAGTGCTAGAGTTGGGGGCTCTGGCTACACCTTC
TRBD2	TRBV20-1	.	14	TRBJ2-3	CSAPLADSTDTQYF	TGCAGTGCCCCACTAGCGGATAGCACAGATACGCAGTATTTT
TRBD2	TRBV7-2	few	14	TRBJ2-1	CASTGTSGGYEQFF	TGTGCCAGCACCGGGACTAGCGGGGGCTATGAGCAGTTCTTC
.	TRBV10-3	many	14	TRBJ2-5	CAISGLGHRETQYF	TGTGCCATCAGTGGGCTGGGCCATCGGGAGACCCAGTACTTC
TRBD2	TRBV29-1	.	13	TRBJ2-3	CSVQRGGTDTQYF	TGCAGCGTACAACGGGGGGGGACAGATACGCAGTATTTT
TRBD1	TRBV7-3	few	19	TRBJ1-2	CASRLTTYGRTGGEDGYTF	TGTGCCAGCAGACTAACCACCTATGGGAGGACAGGGGGAGAGGATGGCTACACCTTC
.	TRBV4-2	.	14	TRBJ2-7	CASSHEGSSCEQYF	TGTGCCAGCAGCCATGAAGGTAGCTCCTGCGAGCAGTACTTC
TRBD1	TRBV20-1	few	14	TRBJ1-6	CSAAGTESNSPLHF	TGCAGTGCTGCCGGGACAGAAAGTAATTCACCCCTCCACTTT
TRBD2	TRBV5-1	few	16	TRBJ2-5	CASSSGLAGGQETQYF	TGCGCCAGCAGCTCTGGACTAGCGGGGGGGCAAGAGACCCAGTACTTC
TRBD1	TRBV20-1	few	13	TRBJ2-3	CSAEQGATDTQYF	TGCAGTGCAGAACAGGGGGCAACAGATACGCAGTATTTT
.	TRBV12-3/TRBV12-4	.	16	TRBJ1-5	CASSLVSAGNNQPQHF	TGTGCCAGCAGTTTGGTTTCGGCAGGGAACAATCAGCCCCAGCATTTT
.	TRBV14	.	14	TRBJ1-6	CASSQGTANSPLHF	TGTGCCAGCAGCCAGGGGACGGCGAATTCACCCCTCCACTTT
TRBD2	TRBV12-3/TRBV12-4	few	16	TRBJ2-1	CASMVAGGPRYNEQFF	TGTGCCAGCATGGTAGCGGGGGGGCCGAGGTACAATGAGCAGTTCTTC
TRBD2	TRBV20-1	few	16	TRBJ2-3	CSAPPSSGGPLRRQYF	TGCAGTGCGCCTCCTTCTAGCGGGGGCCCTCTAAGACGGCAGTATTTT
.	TRBV20-1	.	15	TRBJ2-5	CSASSRTMGSETQYF	TGCAGTGCTAGTTCTCGGACGATGGGATCGGAGACCCAGTACTTC
.	TRBV9	.	15	TRBJ2-5	CASSSGYGAGETQYF	TGTGCCAGCAGCTCAGGATATGGGGCCGGAGAGACCCAGTACTTC
.	TRBV29-1	.	13	TRBJ1-1	CSAPDSPNTEAFF	TGCAGCGCCCCCGACAGCCCGAACACTGAAGCTTTCTTT
.	TRBV5-1	.	16	TRBJ2-1	CASSLGIHSNYNEQFF	TGCGCCAGCAGCTTGGGAATACATTCCAACTACAATGAGCAGTTCTTC
.	TRBV20-1	few	13	TRBJ2-3	CSVPIRATDTQYF	TGCAGTGTTCCGATCAGGGCAACAGATACGCAGTATTTT
.	TRBV5-6	few	12	TRBJ2-7	CASSLTGLEQYF	TGTGCCAGCAGCTTGACAGGACTCGAGCAGTACTTC
TRBD2	TRBV5-1	.	16	TRBJ2-1	CASSWEKRDPYNEQFF	TGCGCCAGCAGCTGGGAAAAGCGGGATCCCTACAATGAGCAGTTCTTC
.	TRBV7-2	.	15	TRBJ2-3	CASSLGTGRSDTQYF	TGTGCCAGCAGCTTAGGTACGGGAAGATCAGATACGCAGTATTTT
.	TRBV10-3	few	13	TRBJ2-1	CAIRLSSDNEQFF	TGTGCCATCAGACTTTCTAGCGACAATGAGCAGTTCTTC
.	TRBV5-5	.	15	TRBJ1-1	CASSSEGGIPPEAFF	TGTGCCAGCAGTTCGGAGGGGGGAATCCCCCCTGAAGCTTTCTTT
.	TRBV6-1	.	13	TRBJ1-2	CASSETGADGYTF	TGTGCCAGCAGCGAGACGGGGGCGGATGGCTACACCTTC
.	TRBV29-1	.	12	TRBJ2-5	CSVGSGSETQYF	TGCAGCGTAGGTTCGGGTTCAGAGACCCAGTACTTC
.	TRBV6-2/TRBV6-3	few	16	TRBJ1-2	CASSHLVPLRFYGYTF	TGTGCCAGCAGCCACCTAGTTCCGCTTCGCTTCTATGGCTACACCTTC
.	TRBV7-2	.	12	TRBJ2-7	CASSFSDTAQYF	TGTGCCAGCAGCTTCTCTGACACGGCGCAGTACTTC
TRBD2	TRBV5-1	.	15	TRBJ2-7	CASSLDLAGTYEQYF	TGCGCCAGCAGCTTGGACCTAGCGGGAACCTACGAGCAGTACTTC
.	TRBV12-3/TRBV12-4	.	15	TRBJ2-3	CASSLRGISTDTQYF	TGTGCCAGCAGTTTACGAGGGATAAGCACAGATACGCAGTATTTT
.	TRBV6-2/TRBV6-3	.	15	TRBJ2-4	CASTPSGVAKNIQYF	TGTGCCAGCACCCCTAGTGGCGTAGCCAAAAACATTCAGTACTTC
.	TRBV20-1	few	16	TRBJ2-7	CSARVAAGGYSYEQYF	TGCAGTGCTAGAGTGGCCGCAGGGGGGTACTCCTACGAGCAGTACTTC
TRBD1	TRBV6-2/TRBV6-3	few	13	TRBJ2-7	CASSYSDRGRQYF	TGTGCCAGCAGTTACTCCGACAGGGGCAGGCAGTACTTC
.	TRBV10-3	few	14	TRBJ2-7	CAISRDGLAAEQYF	TGTGCCATCAGTCGGGACGGATTAGCGGCCGAGCAGTACTTC
.	TRBV6-1	.	14	TRBJ2-4	CASSEPRGKNIQYF	TGTGCCAGCAGTGAGCCTCGGGGCAAAAACATTCAGTACTTC
TRBD2	TRBV7-2	.	15	TRBJ2-1	CASSLGPAGGREQFF	TGTGCCAGCAGCTTAGGCCCAGCGGGAGGACGGGAGCAGTTCTTC
.	TRBV9	.	15	TRBJ2-7	CASSPFRVSPYEQYF	TGTGCCAGCAGCCCGTTCAGGGTATCCCCCTACGAGCAGTACTTC
.	TRBV5-1	few	13	TRBJ2-3	CASLGPDTDTQYF	TGCGCCAGCCTCGGACCAGACACAGATACGCAGTATTTT
.	TRBV20-1	.	13	TRBJ1-2	CSAIRQRLYGYTF	TGCAGTGCTATTAGACAGCGCCTCTATGGCTACACCTTC
TRBD2	TRBV29-1	.	13	TRBJ2-7	CSVARDYSYEQYF	TGCAGCGTTGCCCGGGACTACTCCTACGAGCAGTACTTC
.	TRBV20-1	.	17	TRBJ2-5	CSAQRPFGRGGSETQYF	TGCAGTGCTCAAAGGCCTTTCGGCAGGGGGGGATCAGAGACCCAGTACTTC
TRBD1	TRBV10-3	few	13	TRBJ2-5	CAISGTGMETQYF	TGTGCCATCAGTGGGACAGGGATGGAGACCCAGTACTTC
TRBD2	TRBV7-8	.	16	TRBJ2-3	CASSYQLARGADTQYF	TGTGCCAGCAGCTATCAACTAGCGAGAGGCGCAGATACGCAGTATTTT
TRBD2	TRBV19	.	17	TRBJ2-1	CASSIAQGRGDYNEQFF	TGTGCCAGTAGTATAGCTCAAGGACGGGGGGATTACAATGAGCAGTTCTTC
TRBD1	TRBV20-1	.	14	TRBJ2-1	CSAITGTGNNEQFF	TGCAGTGCGATTACCGGGACAGGGAACAATGAGCAGTTCTTC